The clone carrying this TCR beta chain was seen a few times. Germline CDR1 MNHNS, CDR2 SASEGT. V lost 10 bases and J lost 3, with 16 bases in between. CDR3 size: 13 residues. The data are from a study of OX40 agonist ivuxolimab in advanced cancers. Produced via immunoSEQ multiplex PCR; TCRdb's table is partial and in-frame only. The sample gives 45,000 to 60,000 clones, more than 85% of which show up once; about 12% is in the top ten. The chain carries TRBV6-1 and TRBJ2-7, with a weak D call TRBD1 (5 bases). The sequence was collected from an adult with an advanced solid tumor such as melanoma, head and neck, liver or kidney cancer. The sequencing here drew on CD4+ or CD8+ T cells sorted from blood, taken in a trial of the OX40 agonist ivuxolimab. The CDR3 DNA reads as TGTGCCACCCAGCCCCCGACAGTCTACGAGCAGTACTTC. Its translation is CATQPPTVYEQYF.